This T cell receptor (beta chain) was captured by sequencing in a study of T cell responses to AZD1222 COVID-19 vaccine. Germline CDR1 and CDR2: LGHNA and YSLEER. V shed 4 bases, J shed 2 bases, and the junction held 7 bases outside the gene matches. The CDR3 runs to 15 residues. The table came from immunoSEQ multiplex PCR; TCRdb's copy has only in-frame clones and leaves some out. The sample has tens of thousands of clones; around 90% are singletons. The material sequenced was peripheral blood, taken on day 0 of AZD1222 vaccination. V gene TRBV4-3 combines with J gene TRBJ2-5; 7 bases are a match to TRBD1. The TCR was taken from an adult in good health. The CDR3 coding sequence is TGCGCCAGCAGCCCTAACCGGGACAGACAAGAGACCCAGTACTTC. It is translated as CASSPNRDRQETQYF.